This is a list of T cell receptor beta chains from one sample in a study of cytomegalovirus exposure and HLA in healthy donors. Some clones are missing from TCRdb's copy, which holds only in-frame ones; the method was immunoSEQ multiplex PCR. The sample lists under 200,000 clones, approximately 70% occurring once. What was sequenced was PBMCs. All receptors come from a woman aged 25 to 45 in good health and CMV-seronegative. The CDR3 runs from the conserved cysteine through the conserved F or W. Size is stated for part of the rows, as once, few or many counts, or as a class when the clone is expanded.

J | V | size | CDR3
TRBJ2-1 | TRBV19 | - | CASAPGQVSYNEQFF
TRBJ1-3 | TRBV7-8 | few | CASSPRTGPGNTIYF
TRBJ1-2 | TRBV7-2 | few | CASSLGGVNGYTF
TRBJ2-4 | TRBV5-1 | - | CASSLAGVGPGGIQYF
TRBJ2-7 | TRBV5-6 | few | CASSQFDRGRRYEQYF
TRBJ2-7 | TRBV4-1 | - | CASSPLAGAPSYEQYF
TRBJ1-2 | TRBV27 | - | CASSLPLTGRRNYTF
TRBJ1-3 | TRBV4-1 | - | CASSLTGGTGNTIYF
TRBJ2-7 | TRBV6-1 | few | CASSEALAGGPREQYF
TRBJ2-7 | TRBV27 | few | CASSPGLAETYEQYF
TRBJ1-2 | TRBV19 | - | CASIPYGTGGNYGYTF
- | TRBV5-5 | - | CASRLGTGGYEQYF
TRBJ2-1 | TRBV5-5 | - | CASSLGLFNEQFF
TRBJ1-2 | TRBV6-7 | - | CASSSPRGKTNYGYTF
TRBJ1-4 | TRBV19 | - | CASSSRTGNEKLFF
TRBJ2-3 | TRBV6-5 | - | CASRPAGVTDTQYF
TRBJ2-7 | TRBV4-3 | - | CASSPQRGSFVEQYF